This entry lists 14 T cell receptor beta chains sequenced from one sample in a study of T-cell memory formation after mild COVID-19. One entry per CDR3 protein, called by TCRdb with MiXCR from the 5' RACE reads. The sample has approximately 400,000 distinct CDR3 sequences; 20% to 25% are singletons. Sequenced input: PBMCs or a T cell subset sorted from them (not recorded which). The receptors derive from an adult woman who had mild COVID-19 (a few samples of this study predate the infection). Cell type and time point are not known.

J is TRBJ2-2 and V is TRBV20-1; D is ambiguous. Looked up from germline, CDR1 is DFQATT and CDR2 is SNEGSKA (reference sequence). Trimming took 1 base from V and 5 from J, leaving 5 bases between them. The CDR3 loop spans 12 amino acids. Here the CDR3 reads CSARVVTGELFF. The CDR3 DNA reads as TGCAGTGCTAGAGTAGTTACCGGGGAGCTGTTTTTT.

The chain carries TRBV5-1 and TRBJ1-1, with D perhaps matching TRBD1 (5 bases). CDR1 is SGHRS, CDR2 YFSETQ, per germline. Trimming shortened V by 4 bases and J by 3 bases, and 10 bases separated the two germline ends. The CDR3 has 13 amino acids. The CDR3 DNA reads TGCGCCAGCAGCGAACCAGGGTACACTGAAGCTTTCTTT. It encodes CASSEPGYTEAFF.

This clonotype showed up many times. This chain connects TRBV7-3 to TRBJ1-2, with 7 bases that match TRBD1. Germline CDR1 SGHTA, CDR2 FQGTGA. J gave up 8 bases and V 4 bases, and 13 bases lay outside the gene matches. CDR3 length: 15 residues. CDR3 sequence (DNA): TGTGCCAGCAGCTCCAAGACAGGGCCCGTCGGGGGCTACACCTTC. It yields the protein CASSSKTGPVGGYTF.

This clonotype has just a few counts. This chain uses TRBV20-1 with TRBJ2-1, with no clear D. Germline V CDR1 and CDR2: DFQATT, SNEGSKA (reference sequence). CDR3 length: 13 amino acids. Trimming left V 1 base short and J 8 bases short, with 12 bases between. CDR3 bases: TGCAGTGCTAGAGGGGTCGTTCGTTATGAGCAGTTCTTC. This gives the protein CSARGVVRYEQFF.

This CDR3 reads CSARRLAARGEQYF. The CDR3 DNA reads as TGCAGTGCACGCCGACTAGCGGCCAGGGGAGAGCAGTACTTC. The J gene is TRBJ2-7, the V gene TRBV20-1, with 9 nucleotides matching TRBD2. Per germline, CDR1 DFQATT and CDR2 SNEGSKA (reference sequence). V gave up 6 bases and J gave up 7 bases; unmatched junction bases: 13. CDR3 length: 14 amino acids.

The chain carries TRBV7-6 and TRBJ2-7, with TRBD2 identical over 7 bases. The germline V gene encodes CDR1 SGHVS and CDR2 FNYEAQ. This CDR3 has 14 amino acids. Unmatched junction bases numbered 7, after V lost 5 bases and J lost 3 bases. The CDR3 DNA reads TGTGCCAGCAGCCCCCGGGGGGAGGACTACGAGCAGTACTTC. This translates into CASSPRGEDYEQYF.

The sample holds a few counts of this clonotype. The chain combines TRBV7-9 with TRBJ2-7; TRBD2 matches 15 bases. CDR1 and CDR2 from the germline V gene are SEHNR and FQNEAQ (reference sequence). J gave up 6 bases and V 5 bases, and 2 bases lay outside the gene matches. CDR3 length: 14 amino acids. CDR3 sequence: CASSTGLAGGEQYF. CDR3 nucleotide sequence: TGTGCCAGCAGCACGGGACTAGCGGGGGGCGAGCAGTACTTC.

The chain joins TRBV11-2 to TRBJ1-6; D uncertain. V gave up 5 bases and J gave up 13 bases, with 12 bases separating them. The CDR3 consists of 12 residues. Per the germline V gene, CDR1 is SGHAT and CDR2 is FQNNGV. The CDR3, as DNA: TGTGCCAGCAGCACCGGGATTTATCCCCTCCACTTT. Amino acids: CASSTGIYPLHF.

This clonotype has just a few counts. The V call is TRBV24-1, the J call TRBJ2-1; 7 bases fit TRBD1. V shed 4 bases and J 6 bases; nucleotides not matched to a gene: 8. The CDR3 covers 15 residues. Germline V lookup: CDR1 KGHDR, CDR2 SFDVKD. The CDR3 loop reads CATSDPRDSTNEQFF. Here the CDR3 DNA reads TGTGCCACCAGTGACCCCCGGGACAGTACCAATGAGCAGTTCTTC.

This clonotype was counted ten times or more. The rearrangement joins TRBV6-5 to TRBJ1-1, with D possibly matching TRBD1 (5 bases). This CDR3 contains 15 residues. Trimming stripped 0 bases from V and 1 base from J, with 9 bases between. The germline gives CDR1 MNHEY, CDR2 SVGAGI. CDR3: CASSYSGGTNTEAFF. The CDR3 region has the DNA TGTGCCAGCAGTTACTCGGGGGGAACGAACACTGAAGCTTTCTTT.

The chain carries TRBV20-1 and TRBJ1-3, with D perhaps TRBD1 (5 bases). Germline assignment: CDR1 DFQATT and CDR2 SNEGSKA (reference sequence). The V end was cut by 5 bases, the J end by 0 bases, with 5 bases between. The CDR3 contains 12 residues. The CDR3 is CSAGASGNTIYF. The DNA for the CDR3 is TGCAGTGCTGGGGCCTCTGGAAACACCATATATTTT.

V usage is TRBV20-1 and J usage is TRBJ2-1, with 9 bases matching TRBD2. Unmatched junction bases numbered 11, after V lost 5 bases and J lost 6 bases. The CDR3 contains 15 residues. Germline V lookup: CDR1 DFQATT, CDR2 SNEGSKA (reference sequence). CDR3 residues: CSALSTSGRVNEQFF. CDR3 DNA sequence: TGCAGTGCTCTATCTACTAGCGGGCGAGTCAATGAGCAGTTCTTC.

The chain recombines TRBV18 with TRBJ2-2; the D is unclear. Trimming took 0 bases from V and 2 from J, leaving 4 bases between them. In germline, CDR1 is KGHSH, CDR2 LQKENI. CDR3 size: 14 residues. CDR3 bases: TGTGCCAGCTCACCACCCATCAACACCGGGGAGCTGTTTTTT. It yields the protein CASSPPINTGELFF.

There are a few counts of this clonotype. This chain connects TRBV5-1 to TRBJ2-3; no clear D gene. Germline V gene lookup returns CDR1 SGHRS and CDR2 YFSETQ. CDR3 length: 15 amino acids. Between the trimmed V and J ends, which lost 1 base and 2 bases, there was a span of 11 bases. Here the CDR3 DNA reads TGCGCCAGCAGCTTGAACGGAGCCCCCACAGATACGCAGTATTTT. Its protein product is CASSLNGAPTDTQYF.